The 20 T cell receptor beta chains reported below all come from one sample, sequenced in a study of beta chain features in type 1 diabetes. General study points: Type 1 diabetes patients had TCRB CDR3s that were shorter (moderately but significantly so) in all four CD4+ subsets.

Their target antigens are unknown. Expressed TCRB transcripts were sequenced because the entire RNA isolate underwent reverse transcription. Generated by immunoSEQ multiplex PCR, the TCRdb table keeps only in-frame clones and is missing some. The table records 300,000 to 400,000 clones, 9.6% of them present only once. The sequencing input was central memory CD4+ T cells from blood. The receptors originated from a man between 25 and 39 years old with type 1 diabetes.

The chain carries TRBV4-3 and TRBJ2-5; D not certain. The CDR3 loop spans 15 amino acids. Trimming removed 0 bases from V and 1 base from J, with 9 bases in between. Looked up from germline, CDR1 is LGHNA and CDR2 is YSLEER. Written as DNA, the CDR3 is TGCGCCAGCAGCCAAGAAGGAAAGATCCAAGAGACCCAGTACTTC. It yields the protein CASSQEGKIQETQYF.

CDR3 in DNA: TGTGCCAGCAGCTTAGGGGGGTTGGGGGACAATCAGCCCCAGCATTTT. Its translation is CASSLGGLGDNQPQHF. The V call is TRBV7-8, the J call TRBJ1-5, with a tentative D call TRBD1 (5 bases). V was clipped by 1 base and J by 3 bases, with 13 bases between them. This CDR3 is 16 amino acids long. In germline, CDR1 is SGHVS, CDR2 FQNEAQ.

This clone was counted only a few times. The chain uses TRBV7-2 and TRBJ1-4; TRBD1 agrees at 9 bases. Losses at the gene ends were 5 bases for V and 7 bases for J; bases not matched to a gene: 8. Germline CDR1 and CDR2: SGHTA and FQGNSA. The CDR3 is made up of 15 amino acids. CDR3 region: CASSPHRGLVEKLFF. The CDR3 DNA reads as TGTGCCAGCAGCCCCCACAGGGGGCTTGTTGAAAAACTGTTTTTT.

Many counts were recorded for this clone. This chain links TRBV19 with TRBJ1-1; D unclear. The ends were cut back, 5 bases at V and 0 bases at J, with 10 bases in the middle. The CDR3 runs to 14 residues. The V gene's germline CDR1 is LNHDA and CDR2 SQIVND (reference sequence). The DNA of the CDR3 is TGTGCCAGTAGTTCACAGCCTATGAACACTGAAGCTTTCTTT. Protein: CASSSQPMNTEAFF. Full variable domain (missing parts from reference TRBV19 and TRBJ1-1): DGGITQSPKYLFRKEGQNVTLSCEQNLNHDAMYWYRQDPGQGLRLIYYSQIVNDFQKGDIAEGYSVSREKKESFPLTVTSAQKNPTAFYLCASSSQPMNTEAFFGQGTRLTVV.

The rearrangement uses TRBV29-1 and TRBJ2-7, with D possibly TRBD2 on 6 matching bases. V lost 7 bases and J 5 bases, leaving 18 bases between the germline ends. This CDR3 is built from 13 residues. Germline CDR1 is SQVTM and CDR2 is ANQGSEA. The CDR3 DNA reads TGCAGCGGGGGGGAATCCCAAGGCAACGAGCAGTACTTC. Protein product: CSGGESQGNEQYF.

The rearrangement uses TRBV6-6 and TRBJ1-5; TRBD1 agrees at 7 bases. J was trimmed by 4 bases and V by 6 bases; bases with no gene match: 9. The CDR3 sequence is 15 residues long. The germline V gene has CDR1 MNHNY and CDR2 SVGAGI (reference sequence). Here the CDR3 reads CASSPGQETNQPQHF. The CDR3 DNA is TGTGCCAGCAGCCCAGGACAGGAGACGAATCAGCCCCAGCATTTT.

This clone turned up a few times. V usage is TRBV27 and J usage is TRBJ1-3, with D maybe TRBD1 (5 bases). This CDR3 is built from 15 residues. With 6 bases removed from V and 7 bases from J, the gap between germline ends came to 19 bases. Germline V lookup: CDR1 MNHEY, CDR2 SMNVEV (reference sequence). In DNA, the CDR3 is TGTGCCAGCAGCCGGGGGTTCGCCCGGACCAACACCATATATTTT. It encodes CASSRGFARTNTIYF.

The table lists this clone with a few counts. The rearrangement uses TRBV11-2 and TRBJ2-1, with D perhaps matching TRBD1 (5 bases). The CDR3 is 14 amino acids. CDR1 is SGHAT, CDR2 FQNNGV, per germline. Trimming left V 5 bases short and J 3 bases short, with 11 bases between. The CDR3 here is CASSRGRVYNEQFF. CDR3 DNA: TGTGCCAGCAGCAGGGGCAGGGTCTACAATGAGCAGTTCTTC. Using reference TRBV11-2 and TRBJ2-1 for the parts outside the CDR3, the full variable domain is EAGVAQSPRYKIIEKRQSVAFWCNPISGHATLYWYQQILGQGPKLLIQFQNNGVVDDSQLPKDRFSAERLKGVDSTLKIQPAKLEDSAVYLCASSRGRVYNEQFFGPGTRLTVL.

This clone was found a few times. The rearrangement joins TRBV28 to TRBJ2-7; the match to TRBD1 covers 7 bases. The CDR3 has 17 amino acids. V shed 7 bases and J 0 bases; nucleotides not matched to a gene: 15. Per the germline V gene, CDR1 is MDHEN and CDR2 is SYDVKM. CDR3 loop: CASTSLTGTVGSYEQYF. The CDR3 region has the DNA TGTGCCAGCACTTCACTGACGGGGACAGTGGGCTCCTACGAGCAGTACTTC. Using reference TRBV28 and TRBJ2-7 for the parts outside the CDR3, the full variable domain is DVKVTQSSRYLVKRTGEKVFLECVQDMDHENMFWYRQDPGLGLRLIYFSYDVKMKEKGDIPEGYSVSREKKERFSLILESASTNQTSMYLCASTSLTGTVGSYEQYFGPGTRLTVT.

The J gene is TRBJ1-1, the V gene TRBV2; D gene uncertain. Per the germline V gene, CDR1 is SNHLY and CDR2 is FYNNEI. The germline V and J ends were trimmed by 8 bases and 6 bases, with 13 bases remaining between them. This CDR3 comprises 12 residues. The CDR3 reads CASFTDGPEAFF. The DNA of the CDR3 is TGTGCCAGCTTTACGGACGGTCCTGAAGCTTTCTTT.

The chain links TRBV30 to TRBJ1-2, with 8 bases fitting TRBD1. Trimming at V came to 5 bases and at J to 2 bases, leaving 28 bases not matched to a gene. CDR3 length: 21 amino acids. Germline CDR1 GTSNPN, CDR2 SVGIG (reference sequence). CDR3 DNA sequence: TGTGCCTGGGGATCGCTGGACAGGGATGATCCAAAACTCGGATCCAACTATGGCTACACCTTC. Amino acid sequence: CAWGSLDRDDPKLGSNYGYTF.

This clone was seen a handful of times. Different DNA sequences within this sample yield the same CDR3. This chain joins TRBV27 and TRBJ1-2, with 7 bases lining up with TRBD1. V lost 5 bases to trimming and J lost 2 bases; unmatched junction nucleotides: 2. The CDR3 contains 13 residues. The V gene's germline CDR1 is MNHEY and CDR2 SMNVEV (reference sequence). The CDR3 DNA is TGTGCCAGCAGTCCGACAGGGAACTATGGCTACACCTTC. Its protein is CASSPTGNYGYTF.

This clone has a handful of counts. The chain carries TRBV30 and TRBJ1-5; D possibly corresponds to TRBD1 (5 bases). Germline V gene data show CDR1 as GTSNPN and CDR2 as SVGIG (reference sequence). The CDR3 runs to 13 residues. V was cut by 4 bases and J by 3 bases, with 10 bases left in between. The CDR3 here is CAWTRGYNQPQHF. For the CDR3, the DNA is TGTGCCTGGACAAGGGGCTACAATCAGCCCCAGCATTTT.

This clone has ten or more counts. The chain links TRBV10-3 to TRBJ2-3, with unresolved D. Trimming shortened V by 6 bases and J by 4 bases, and 14 bases separated the two germline ends. CDR3 size: 14 residues. Per germline, CDR1 ENHRY and CDR2 SYGVKD. In DNA, the CDR3 is TGTGCCATCAGGTCCGAAGGAAGCCCAGATACGCAGTATTTT. This gives the protein CAIRSEGSPDTQYF.

This chain connects TRBV19 to TRBJ2-5; 8 nucleotides match TRBD1. Germline-derived CDR1 and CDR2 are LNHDA and SQIVND (reference sequence). There are 16 residues in the CDR3. Trimming cost V 1 base and J 5 bases; bases outside gene matches: 9. The CDR3 region is CASSIVPQGAGETQYF. The CDR3, as DNA: TGTGCCAGTAGTATAGTTCCGCAGGGGGCTGGGGAGACCCAGTACTTC.

This clone was counted a few times. The V gene is TRBV6-1, the J gene TRBJ1-1; 9 bases line up with TRBD1. Germline-derived CDR1 and CDR2 are MNHNS and SASEGT. The CDR3 is made up of 14 amino acids. V was pared by 5 bases and J by 1 base, with 2 bases of the junction left unmatched. The CDR3 DNA reads as TGTGCCAGCAGTTCGGGACAGGGGAACACTGAAGCTTTCTTT. Encoded protein: CASSSGQGNTEAFF.

The chain combines TRBV5-1 with TRBJ1-1; D may be TRBD1 (6 bases). CDR3 length equals 14 residues. Germline-derived CDR1 and CDR2 are SGHRS and YFSETQ. The germline V and J ends were trimmed by 1 base and 8 bases, with 15 bases remaining between them. For the CDR3, the DNA is TGCGCCAGCAGCTTGATTTCGGGGGCGCAAGAAGCTTTCTTT. This gives the protein CASSLISGAQEAFF.

The chain joins TRBV6-5 to TRBJ1-1; no definite D call. In germline, CDR1 is MNHEY, CDR2 SVGAGI. The CDR3 spans 11 residues. Trimming removed 9 bases from V and 5 bases from J, with 10 bases in between. CDR3 sequence (DNA): TGTGCCAGTACGAGTCGTACTGAAGCTTTCTTT. Its translation is CASTSRTEAFF.

The table lists this clone with many counts. The chain uses TRBV27 and TRBJ2-7; TRBD1 agrees at 10 bases. From germline, CDR1 is MNHEY and CDR2 SMNVEV (reference sequence). This CDR3 contains 16 residues. V was clipped by 3 bases and J by 2 bases; unmatched bases: 7. The CDR3 here is CASSFKGQGTPYEQYF. In DNA form, the CDR3 reads TGTGCCAGCAGTTTCAAGGGACAGGGGACCCCCTACGAGCAGTACTTC.

This clone was seen a few times. The chain has TRBV7-2 and TRBJ2-2; 7 bases map to TRBD1. The CDR3 sequence is 14 residues long. After removal of 4 bases from V and 7 bases from J, the junction contained 6 bases not matched to a gene. Germline loops: CDR1 SGHTA, CDR2 FQGNSA. The chain's CDR3 is CASSWDRIIGELFF. In DNA form, the CDR3 reads TGTGCCAGCAGCTGGGACAGAATCATCGGGGAGCTGTTTTTT.